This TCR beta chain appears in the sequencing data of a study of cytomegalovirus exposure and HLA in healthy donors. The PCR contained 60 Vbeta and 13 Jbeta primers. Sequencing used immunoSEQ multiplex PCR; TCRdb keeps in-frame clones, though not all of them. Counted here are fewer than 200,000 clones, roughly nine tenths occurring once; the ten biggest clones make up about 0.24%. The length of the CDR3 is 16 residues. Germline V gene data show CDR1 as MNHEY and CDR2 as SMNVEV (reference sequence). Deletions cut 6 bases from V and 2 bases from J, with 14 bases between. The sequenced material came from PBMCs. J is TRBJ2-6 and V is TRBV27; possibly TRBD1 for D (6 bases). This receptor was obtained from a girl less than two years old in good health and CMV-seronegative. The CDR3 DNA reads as TGTGCCAGCAGATCGACAGGCTTGGCTGGGGCCAACGTCCTGACTTTC. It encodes CASRSTGLAGANVLTF.